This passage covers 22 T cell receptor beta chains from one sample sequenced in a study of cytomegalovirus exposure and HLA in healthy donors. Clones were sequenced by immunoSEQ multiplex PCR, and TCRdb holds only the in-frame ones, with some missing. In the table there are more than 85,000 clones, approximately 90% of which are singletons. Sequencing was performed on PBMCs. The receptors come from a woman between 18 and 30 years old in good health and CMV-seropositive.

The CDR3 DNA sequence: TGTGCCAGCAGTTCGACAGGGAGGAATGAGCAGTTCTTC. The encoded protein is CASSSTGRNEQFF. The chain joins TRBV2 to TRBJ2-1, with D tentatively TRBD1 (7 bases). Germline CDR1 reads SNHLY; CDR2 reads FYNNEI. The CDR3 loop spans 13 amino acids. V lost 5 bases to trimming and J lost 7 bases, with 12 bases between them.

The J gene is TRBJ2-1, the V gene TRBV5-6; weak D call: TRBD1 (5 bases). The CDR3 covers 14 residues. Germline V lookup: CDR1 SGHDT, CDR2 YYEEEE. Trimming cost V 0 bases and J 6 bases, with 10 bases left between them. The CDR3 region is CASSLGARVNEQFF. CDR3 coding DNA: TGTGCCAGCAGCTTGGGTGCCAGGGTCAATGAGCAGTTCTTC.

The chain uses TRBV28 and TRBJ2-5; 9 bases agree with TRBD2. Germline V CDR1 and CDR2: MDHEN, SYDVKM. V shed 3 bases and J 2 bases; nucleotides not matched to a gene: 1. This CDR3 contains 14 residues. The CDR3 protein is CASSLLAGQETQYF. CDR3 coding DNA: TGTGCCAGCAGTTTGCTAGCGGGGCAAGAGACCCAGTACTTC.

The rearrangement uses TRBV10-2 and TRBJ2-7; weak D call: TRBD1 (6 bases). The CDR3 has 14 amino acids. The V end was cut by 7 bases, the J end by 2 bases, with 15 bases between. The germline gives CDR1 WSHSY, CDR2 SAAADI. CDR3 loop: CASMGAETTYEQYF. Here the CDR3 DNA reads TGCGCCAGCATGGGGGCCGAAACCACCTACGAGCAGTACTTC.

In DNA form, the CDR3 reads TGCGCCAGCAGCTTGGCGGGGACAGGGGGCACTGAAGCTTTCTTT. Protein product: CASSLAGTGGTEAFF. The chain recombines TRBV5-1 with TRBJ1-1; 11 positions match TRBD1. V trimming: 0 bases; J trimming: 4 bases; junction bases outside the gene matches: 2. This CDR3 is built from 15 residues. CDR1 SGHRS and CDR2 YFSETQ come from the germline V gene.

CDR3 region: CASSWGRSFEAFF. DNA of the CDR3: TGTGCCAGCAGTTGGGGGAGGTCCTTTGAAGCTTTCTTT. The chain has TRBV28 and TRBJ1-1; tentatively, D is TRBD1 (5 bases). This CDR3 is built from 13 residues. Trimming took off 4 bases at V and 7 bases at J, with 13 bases between the two ends. The germline CDR1 and CDR2 sequences are MDHEN and SYDVKM.

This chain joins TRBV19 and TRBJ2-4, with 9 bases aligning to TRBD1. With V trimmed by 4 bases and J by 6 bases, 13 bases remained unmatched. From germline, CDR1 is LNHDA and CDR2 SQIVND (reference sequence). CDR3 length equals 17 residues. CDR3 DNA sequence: TGTGCCAGTAGTACCCTACCTGGACAGGGGAAGTTAAACATTCAGTACTTC. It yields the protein CASSTLPGQGKLNIQYF.

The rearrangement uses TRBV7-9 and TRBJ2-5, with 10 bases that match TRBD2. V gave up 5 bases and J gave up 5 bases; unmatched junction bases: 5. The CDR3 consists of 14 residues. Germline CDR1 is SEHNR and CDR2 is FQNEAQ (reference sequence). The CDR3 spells CASSPSGRSETQYF. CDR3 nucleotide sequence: TGTGCCAGCAGCCCTAGCGGGAGAAGCGAGACCCAGTACTTC. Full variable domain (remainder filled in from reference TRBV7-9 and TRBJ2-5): DTGVSQNPRHKITKRGQNVTFRCDPISEHNRLYWYRQTLGQGPEFLTYFQNEAQLEKSRLLSDRFSAERPKGSFSTLEIQRTEQGDSAMYLCASSPSGRSETQYFGPGTRLLVL.

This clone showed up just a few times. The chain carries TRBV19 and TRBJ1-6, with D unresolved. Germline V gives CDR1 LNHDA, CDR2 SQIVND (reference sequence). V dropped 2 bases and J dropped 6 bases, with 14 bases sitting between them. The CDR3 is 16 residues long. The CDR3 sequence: CASSIPSGLTNSPLHF. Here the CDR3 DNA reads TGTGCCAGTAGTATACCCTCGGGGTTAACTAATTCACCCCTCCACTTT.

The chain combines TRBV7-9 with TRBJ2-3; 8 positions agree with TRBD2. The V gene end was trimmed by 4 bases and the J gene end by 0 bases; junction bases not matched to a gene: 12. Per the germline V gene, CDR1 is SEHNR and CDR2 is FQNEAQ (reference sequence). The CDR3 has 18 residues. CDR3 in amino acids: CASSSFPVSGTSTDTQYF. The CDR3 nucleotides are TGTGCCAGCAGCTCCTTTCCAGTTAGCGGGACAAGCACAGATACGCAGTATTTT.

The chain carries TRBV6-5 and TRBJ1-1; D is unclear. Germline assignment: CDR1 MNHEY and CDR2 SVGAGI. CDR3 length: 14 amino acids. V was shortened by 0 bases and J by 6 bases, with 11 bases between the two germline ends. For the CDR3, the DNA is TGTGCCAGCAGTTACTCGGCGGAGACCGCTGAAGCTTTCTTT. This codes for CASSYSAETAEAFF.

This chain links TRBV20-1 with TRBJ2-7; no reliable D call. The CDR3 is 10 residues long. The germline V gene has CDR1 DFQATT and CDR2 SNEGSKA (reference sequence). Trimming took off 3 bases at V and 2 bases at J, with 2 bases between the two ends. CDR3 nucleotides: TGCAGTGCTAGCGCCTACGAGCAGTACTTC. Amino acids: CSASAYEQYF.

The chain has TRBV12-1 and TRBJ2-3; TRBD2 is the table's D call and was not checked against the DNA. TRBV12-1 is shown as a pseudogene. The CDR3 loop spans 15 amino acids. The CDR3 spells CATQGLAIPTDTQYF. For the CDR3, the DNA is TGTGCCACGCAGGGACTAGCGATCCCCACAGATACGCAGTATTTT.

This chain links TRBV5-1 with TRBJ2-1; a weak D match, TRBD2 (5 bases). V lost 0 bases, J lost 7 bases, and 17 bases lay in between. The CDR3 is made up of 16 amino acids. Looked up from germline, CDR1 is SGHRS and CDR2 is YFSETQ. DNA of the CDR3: TGCGCCAGCAGCTTGGAGTGGCTAGCCCTTATGAATGAGCAGTTCTTC. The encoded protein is CASSLEWLALMNEQFF. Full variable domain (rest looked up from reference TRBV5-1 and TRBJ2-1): KAGVTQTPRYLIKTRGQQVTLSCSPISGHRSVSWYQQTPGQGLQFLFEYFSETQRNKGNFPGRFSGRQFSNSRSEMNVSTLELGDSALYLCASSLEWLALMNEQFFGPGTRLTVL.

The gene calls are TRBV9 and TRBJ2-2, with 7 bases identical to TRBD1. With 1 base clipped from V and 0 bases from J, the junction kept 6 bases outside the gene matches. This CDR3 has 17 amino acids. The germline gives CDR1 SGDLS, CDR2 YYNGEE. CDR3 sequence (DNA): TGTGCCAGCAGCGTACCCGCACAGGGGCCGAACACCGGGGAGCTGTTTTTT. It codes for CASSVPAQGPNTGELFF.

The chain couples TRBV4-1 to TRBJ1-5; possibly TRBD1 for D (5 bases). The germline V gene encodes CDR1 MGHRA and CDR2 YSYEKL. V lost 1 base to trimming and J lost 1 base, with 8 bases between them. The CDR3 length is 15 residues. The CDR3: CASSQVGASNQPQHF. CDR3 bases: TGCGCCAGCAGCCAAGTTGGGGCCAGCAATCAGCCCCAGCATTTT.

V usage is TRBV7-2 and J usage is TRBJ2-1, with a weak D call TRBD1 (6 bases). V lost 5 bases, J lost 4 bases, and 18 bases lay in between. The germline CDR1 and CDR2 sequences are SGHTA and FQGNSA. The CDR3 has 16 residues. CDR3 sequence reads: CASSLGLGQKYNEQFF. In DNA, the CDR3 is TGTGCCAGCAGCCTAGGGTTAGGACAGAAATACAATGAGCAGTTCTTC.

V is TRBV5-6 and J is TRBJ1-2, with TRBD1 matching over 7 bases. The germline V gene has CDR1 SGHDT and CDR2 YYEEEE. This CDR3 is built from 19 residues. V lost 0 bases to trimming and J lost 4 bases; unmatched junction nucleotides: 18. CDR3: CASSLAARQGGVLGYGYTF. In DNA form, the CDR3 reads TGTGCCAGCAGCTTGGCCGCTAGACAGGGAGGAGTGCTAGGCTATGGCTACACCTTC.

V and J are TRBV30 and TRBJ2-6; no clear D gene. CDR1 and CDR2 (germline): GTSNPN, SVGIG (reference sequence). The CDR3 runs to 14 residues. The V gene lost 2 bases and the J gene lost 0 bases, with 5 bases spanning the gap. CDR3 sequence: CAWSQFSGANVLTF. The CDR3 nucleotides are TGTGCCTGGAGTCAGTTCTCTGGGGCCAACGTCCTGACTTTC.

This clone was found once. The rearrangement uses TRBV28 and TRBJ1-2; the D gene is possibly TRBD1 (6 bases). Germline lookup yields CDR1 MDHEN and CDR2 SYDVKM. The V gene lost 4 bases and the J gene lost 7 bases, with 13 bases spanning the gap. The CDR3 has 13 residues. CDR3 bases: TGTGCCAGCAGTTGGGGGGGGCTTGGTGGCTACACCTTC. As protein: CASSWGGLGGYTF.

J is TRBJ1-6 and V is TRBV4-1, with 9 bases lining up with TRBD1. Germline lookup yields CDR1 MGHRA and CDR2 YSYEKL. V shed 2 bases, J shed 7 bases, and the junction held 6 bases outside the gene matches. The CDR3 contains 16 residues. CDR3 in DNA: TGCGCCAGCAGCCAAACCGGGACAGGGACAAATTCACCCCTCCACTTT. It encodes CASSQTGTGTNSPLHF.

Here the CDR3 DNA reads TGTGCCAGCAGCGGGGGTGGCGGGACGGAGTATGGCTACACCTTC. It is translated as CASSGGGGTEYGYTF. This chain connects TRBV11-2 to TRBJ1-2, with D possibly being TRBD1 (5 bases). This CDR3 region has 15 residues. Trimming left V 5 bases short and J 5 bases short, with 18 bases between. Germline CDR1 and CDR2: SGHAT and FQNNGV.